These T cell receptor beta chains were read from a single sample in a study of T-cell memory formation after mild COVID-19. TCRdb analysed the 5' RACE reads with MiXCR anew, one entry per CDR3 protein. The top ten clones hold roughly 0.79% of a sample with 35,000 to 45,000 distinct CDR3 sequences, around 6.6% of them seen once. Sample: PBMCs or a T cell subset sorted from them (not recorded which). These receptor sequences come from an adult who had mild COVID-19 (a few samples of this study predate the infection). Cell type and time point are not known. Each CDR3 is given with its conserved first and last residue. Fields, in order: CDR3 DNA, CDR3 protein, J gene, D gene, clone size, V gene. The D gene is left open where the match is weak. Only some rows state a clone size, as once, few, many or a class for expanded clones.

CDR3 DNA: TGTGCCAGTAGTATCCGGGCCGATGAGCAGTTCTTC
CDR3 protein: CASSIRADEQFF
J gene: TRBJ2-1
D gene: .
clone size: many
V gene: TRBV19

CDR3 DNA: TGTGCCAGAAATTTACAGGGAGGCACTGAAGCTTTCTTT
CDR3 protein: CARNLQGGTEAFF
J gene: TRBJ1-1
D gene: .
clone size: few
V gene: TRBV2

CDR3 DNA: TGCGCCAGCAGCCCCTCCCGGGACAGCGCAGCCAAAAACATTCAGTACTTC
CDR3 protein: CASSPSRDSAAKNIQYF
J gene: TRBJ2-4
D gene: TRBD1
clone size: many
V gene: TRBV5-1

CDR3 DNA: TGCGCCAGCAGCCAGGGACAGGAAGAGACCCAGTACTTC
CDR3 protein: CASSQGQEETQYF
J gene: TRBJ2-5
D gene: TRBD1
clone size: many
V gene: TRBV5-1

CDR3 DNA: TGTGCCAGCAGTATGTACCCCAACGAGCAGTACTTC
CDR3 protein: CASSMYPNEQYF
J gene: TRBJ2-7
D gene: .
clone size: .
V gene: TRBV5-5

CDR3 DNA: TGTGCCAGTAGTGTACAGGGAAACACTGAAGCTTTCTTT
CDR3 protein: CASSVQGNTEAFF
J gene: TRBJ1-1
D gene: .
clone size: few
V gene: TRBV19

CDR3 DNA: TGTGCCAGCAGTTACACCACGGGGAGAAACACTGAAGCTTTCTTT
CDR3 protein: CASSYTTGRNTEAFF
J gene: TRBJ1-1
D gene: .
clone size: many
V gene: TRBV6-6

CDR3 DNA: TGTGCCAGCAGCTTAGGGAGTTTGGTGCAGTTCTTC
CDR3 protein: CASSLGSLVQFF
J gene: TRBJ2-1
D gene: .
clone size: .
V gene: TRBV7-9

CDR3 DNA: TGCGCCAGCAGCCAAGGCGGGAGAAGTTTAGGAGATACGCAGTATTTT
CDR3 protein: CASSQGGRSLGDTQYF
J gene: TRBJ2-3
D gene: TRBD2
clone size: many
V gene: TRBV4-3

CDR3 DNA: TGTGCCAGCAGCTTCCCTGGGGATCTTTATACGCAGTATTTT
CDR3 protein: CASSFPGDLYTQYF
J gene: TRBJ2-3
D gene: .
clone size: many
V gene: TRBV5-6

CDR3 DNA: TGTGCCACCAGTGGGTCGACCCCCTCGACAGGGATTAGGGCCCAGTACTTC
CDR3 protein: CATSGSTPSTGIRAQYF
J gene: TRBJ2-5
D gene: TRBD1
clone size: many
V gene: TRBV24-1

CDR3 DNA: TGTGCCAGCAGCCGAAATACGGGTATTGGCACTGAAGCTTTCTTT
CDR3 protein: CASSRNTGIGTEAFF
J gene: TRBJ1-1
D gene: .
clone size: few
V gene: TRBV7-2

CDR3 DNA: TGTGCCAGCAGTGAAGAGGTTTTGGTTATGTCAAGAACCAACCCGTACGAGCAGTACTTC
CDR3 protein: CASSEEVLVMSRTNPYEQYF
J gene: TRBJ2-7
D gene: .
clone size: once
V gene: TRBV2

CDR3 DNA: TGTGCCAGCTCTGAACTCTGGGAGCAGTTCTTC
CDR3 protein: CASSELWEQFF
J gene: TRBJ2-1
D gene: .
clone size: many
V gene: TRBV2

CDR3 DNA: TGTGCCAGCAGCGACAGGATCGATTCACCCCTCCACTTT
CDR3 protein: CASSDRIDSPLHF
J gene: TRBJ1-6
D gene: .
clone size: few
V gene: TRBV6-5

CDR3 DNA: TGTGCCAGCTCTCCCCAGAGGGGGGCTGGGGGAACTGAAGCTTTCTTT
CDR3 protein: CASSPQRGAGGTEAFF
J gene: TRBJ1-1
D gene: .
clone size: .
V gene: TRBV18

CDR3 DNA: TGCGCCAGCAGTAGGGGACAGGGTAGCAATCAGCCCCAGCATTTT
CDR3 protein: CASSRGQGSNQPQHF
J gene: TRBJ1-5
D gene: TRBD1
clone size: many
V gene: TRBV10-2

CDR3 DNA: TGTGCCAGCAGCGGGGGATCAGGTGGGACCGTTCAGTACTTC
CDR3 protein: CASSGGSGGTVQYF
J gene: TRBJ2-4
D gene: .
clone size: many
V gene: TRBV7-2

CDR3 DNA: TGTGCCAGCTCACCGGGGGGACAGGGAGGGACTGAAGCTTTCTTT
CDR3 protein: CASSPGGQGGTEAFF
J gene: TRBJ1-1
D gene: TRBD1
clone size: many
V gene: TRBV18

CDR3 DNA: TGTGCCAGCTCACCACGCGTCTCTGGAAACACCATATATTTT
CDR3 protein: CASSPRVSGNTIYF
J gene: TRBJ1-3
D gene: .
clone size: few
V gene: TRBV18

CDR3 DNA: TGTGCCAGTAGCGCGGACAGGGGGGAGACCCAGTACTTC
CDR3 protein: CASSADRGETQYF
J gene: TRBJ2-5
D gene: TRBD1
clone size: .
V gene: TRBV19

CDR3 DNA: TGTGCCAGCAGTGTTGGCCCGGGACAGGGATCCTACGAGCAGTACTTC
CDR3 protein: CASSVGPGQGSYEQYF
J gene: TRBJ2-7
D gene: TRBD1
clone size: few
V gene: TRBV2

CDR3 DNA: TGTGCCAGCAGTGAGGGGACAGGGGGCTTTGAGACCCAGTACTTC
CDR3 protein: CASSEGTGGFETQYF
J gene: TRBJ2-5
D gene: TRBD1
clone size: .
V gene: TRBV6-5

CDR3 DNA: TGTGCCAGCAGTGCGGCTCAGGGGGCGCAAGTCACAGATACGCAGTATTTT
CDR3 protein: CASSAAQGAQVTDTQYF
J gene: TRBJ2-3
D gene: TRBD1
clone size: many
V gene: TRBV6-1

CDR3 DNA: TGTGCCAGCAGTTTTGCCGGGACAGTCCAAGAGACCCAGTACTTC
CDR3 protein: CASSFAGTVQETQYF
J gene: TRBJ2-5
D gene: TRBD1
clone size: many
V gene: TRBV6-2/TRBV6-3

CDR3 DNA: TGTGCCAGCAGCCGGACTAGCGACCCAAGACCAGATACGCAGTATTTT
CDR3 protein: CASSRTSDPRPDTQYF
J gene: TRBJ2-3
D gene: TRBD2
clone size: .
V gene: TRBV9

CDR3 DNA: TGTGCCAGCAGTGTTAGAGGGGGCGCTTCCTACAATGAGCAGTTCTTC
CDR3 protein: CASSVRGGASYNEQFF
J gene: TRBJ2-1
D gene: TRBD1
clone size: many
V gene: TRBV25-1

CDR3 DNA: TGTGCCAGCAGCTTGGGACAGGGGATTGGTTACGAGCAGTACTTC
CDR3 protein: CASSLGQGIGYEQYF
J gene: TRBJ2-7
D gene: TRBD1
clone size: few
V gene: TRBV5-5

CDR3 DNA: TGTGCCAGCAGCTTAGAGCAGGGTTTTCAGCACCAGCATTTT
CDR3 protein: CASSLEQGFQHQHF
J gene: TRBJ1-5
D gene: .
clone size: many
V gene: TRBV7-2

CDR3 DNA: TGCGCCAGCACCTTAGCGGGAGGGCCGCGGAATGAGCAGTTCTTC
CDR3 protein: CASTLAGGPRNEQFF
J gene: TRBJ2-1
D gene: TRBD2
clone size: many
V gene: TRBV5-1

CDR3 DNA: TGTGCCAGCAGTGAAGCGACGGGGGGGGGCACAGATACGCAGTATTTT
CDR3 protein: CASSEATGGGTDTQYF
J gene: TRBJ2-3
D gene: TRBD2
clone size: few
V gene: TRBV2

CDR3 DNA: TGTGCCAGCAGTTACTCGACAGGGCGGGCTTTCTTT
CDR3 protein: CASSYSTGRAFF
J gene: TRBJ1-1
D gene: TRBD1
clone size: many
V gene: TRBV6-5

CDR3 DNA: TGTGCCAGCAGCCGGACTAGCGGGGATTCCGGGGAGCTGTTTTTT
CDR3 protein: CASSRTSGDSGELFF
J gene: TRBJ2-2
D gene: TRBD2
clone size: few
V gene: TRBV7-9

CDR3 DNA: TGCAGCGTTGGGGGAGCGGGGCGCCAGCAGTACTTC
CDR3 protein: CSVGGAGRQQYF
J gene: TRBJ2-7
D gene: TRBD2
clone size: many
V gene: TRBV29-1

CDR3 DNA: TGTGCCAGCAGCGGGACAGGGGGCTTTATCACTGAAGCTTTCTTT
CDR3 protein: CASSGTGGFITEAFF
J gene: TRBJ1-1
D gene: TRBD1
clone size: many
V gene: TRBV6-1

CDR3 DNA: TGTGCCAGCACCCTCTCGATCACAGATACGCAGTATTTT
CDR3 protein: CASTLSITDTQYF
J gene: TRBJ2-3
D gene: .
clone size: many
V gene: TRBV7-3

CDR3 DNA: TGCGCCAGCAGCCCTGACAGGGGGAGAGATACGCAGTATTTT
CDR3 protein: CASSPDRGRDTQYF
J gene: TRBJ2-3
D gene: TRBD1
clone size: many
V gene: TRBV5-1

CDR3 DNA: TGCAGTGCTAGAGATCCGGGGAGGGGGACTGAAGCTTTCTTT
CDR3 protein: CSARDPGRGTEAFF
J gene: TRBJ1-1
D gene: .
clone size: few
V gene: TRBV20-1

CDR3 DNA: TGTGCCAGCAGCACCGGGACAGGCGGACAAGAGACCCAGTACTTC
CDR3 protein: CASSTGTGGQETQYF
J gene: TRBJ2-5
D gene: TRBD1
clone size: many
V gene: TRBV7-9

CDR3 DNA: TGTGCCAGCAGCTTAAGCGGCGGGGCGAACACAGATACGCAGTATTTT
CDR3 protein: CASSLSGGANTDTQYF
J gene: TRBJ2-3
D gene: .
clone size: .
V gene: TRBV7-9

CDR3 DNA: TGTGCCAGCAGCTTAGTTCGTATGGGAGCGGTAAATGAGCAGTTCTTC
CDR3 protein: CASSLVRMGAVNEQFF
J gene: TRBJ2-1
D gene: .
clone size: medium-sized
V gene: TRBV11-2

CDR3 DNA: TGTGCCAGCAGTGCTCGGACAGGGGCGATTTACAATGAGCAGTTCTTC
CDR3 protein: CASSARTGAIYNEQFF
J gene: TRBJ2-1
D gene: TRBD1
clone size: many
V gene: TRBV12-3/TRBV12-4

CDR3 DNA: TGCAGTGCTGGGGGCAGTAAGTTGGAGACCCAGTACTTC
CDR3 protein: CSAGGSKLETQYF
J gene: TRBJ2-5
D gene: .
clone size: many
V gene: TRBV20-1

CDR3 DNA: TGCAGTGCCCCAAGACCGGGCGGCGCACTAGCGGGAGACTACAATGAGCAGTTCTTC
CDR3 protein: CSAPRPGGALAGDYNEQFF
J gene: TRBJ2-1
D gene: TRBD2
clone size: many
V gene: TRBV20-1

CDR3 DNA: TGTGCCAGCAGTTTAAGTGGCGGGAAGACCTACAATGAGCAGTTCTTC
CDR3 protein: CASSLSGGKTYNEQFF
J gene: TRBJ2-1
D gene: .
clone size: many
V gene: TRBV12-3/TRBV12-4

CDR3 DNA: TGCAGCGTTTGGTTTAAGGGGAACACCGGGGAGCTGTTTTTT
CDR3 protein: CSVWFKGNTGELFF
J gene: TRBJ2-2
D gene: .
clone size: many
V gene: TRBV29-1

CDR3 DNA: TGTGCCTGGAGTGATAAACTAGCGGGAGGGCCTAGTAATGAGCAGTTCTTC
CDR3 protein: CAWSDKLAGGPSNEQFF
J gene: TRBJ2-1
D gene: TRBD2
clone size: few
V gene: TRBV30

CDR3 DNA: TGTGCCAGCAGCTTGGAGGAGGACACTAGCGGTATTTTATACGAGCAGTACTTC
CDR3 protein: CASSLEEDTSGILYEQYF
J gene: TRBJ2-7
D gene: TRBD2
clone size: few
V gene: TRBV5-8